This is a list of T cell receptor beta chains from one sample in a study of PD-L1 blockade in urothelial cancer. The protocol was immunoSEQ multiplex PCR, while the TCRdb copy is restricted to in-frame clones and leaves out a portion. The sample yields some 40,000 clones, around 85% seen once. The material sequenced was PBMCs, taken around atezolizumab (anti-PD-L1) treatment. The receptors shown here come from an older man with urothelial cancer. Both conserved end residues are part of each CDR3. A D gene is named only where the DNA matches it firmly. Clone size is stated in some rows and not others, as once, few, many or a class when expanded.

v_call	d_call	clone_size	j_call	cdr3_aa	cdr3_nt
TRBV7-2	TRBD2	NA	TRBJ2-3	CASSLRRGSSTDTQYF	TGTGCCAGCAGCTTAAGGCGGGGGTCTAGCACAGATACGCAGTATTTT
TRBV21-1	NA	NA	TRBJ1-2	CASGARTGTDYGYTF	TGTGCCAGCGGAGCACGGACAGGGACCGACTATGGCTACACCTTC
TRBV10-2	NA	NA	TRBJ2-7	CASSEKGFKTYEQYF	TGCGCCAGCAGTGAGAAGGGGTTTAAAACCTACGAGCAGTACTTC
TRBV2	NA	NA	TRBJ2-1	CASSLMTRGGEQFF	TGTGCCAGCAGCCTAATGACCAGAGGTGGTGAGCAGTTCTTC
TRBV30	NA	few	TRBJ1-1	CAWSVGGSDTEAFF	TGTGCCTGGAGTGTCGGAGGGAGTGACACTGAAGCTTTCTTT
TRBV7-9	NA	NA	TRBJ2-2	CASSFPEGMNTGELFF	TGTGCCAGCAGCTTCCCGGAGGGGATGAACACCGGGGAGCTGTTTTTT
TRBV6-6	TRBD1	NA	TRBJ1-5	CASRYRQGSQPQHF	TGTGCCAGCAGATATCGACAGGGGAGTCAGCCCCAGCATTTT
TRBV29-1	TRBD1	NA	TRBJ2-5	CSVGQGQKTQYF	TGCAGCGTTGGACAGGGACAAAAGACCCAGTACTTC
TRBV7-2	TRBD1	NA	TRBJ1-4	CASSIDRGGSEKLFF	TGTGCCAGCAGCATCGACAGGGGAGGGAGTGAAAAACTGTTTTTT
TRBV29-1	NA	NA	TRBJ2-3	CSVERGGTDTQYF	TGCAGCGTTGAAAGAGGCGGCACAGATACGCAGTATTTT
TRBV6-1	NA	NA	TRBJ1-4	CASRDISEKLFF	TGTGCCAGCAGGGACATAAGTGAAAAACTGTTTTTT
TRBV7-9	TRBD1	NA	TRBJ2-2	CASSPDRGGELFF	TGTGCCAGCAGCCCTGACAGGGGTGGGGAGCTGTTTTTT
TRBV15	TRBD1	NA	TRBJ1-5	CATSRKRQGLSNQPQHF	TGTGCCACCAGCAGAAAGAGACAGGGTCTTAGCAATCAGCCCCAGCATTTT
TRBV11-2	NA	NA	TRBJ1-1	CASSLGADITEAFF	TGTGCCAGCAGCTTAGGGGCTGATATCACTGAAGCTTTCTTT
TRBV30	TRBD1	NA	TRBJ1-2	CAWNPGQGYYGYTF	TGTGCCTGGAACCCGGGACAGGGGTACTATGGCTACACCTTC
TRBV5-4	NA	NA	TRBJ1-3	CASSSPQSSGNTIYF	TGTGCCAGCAGCTCTCCACAGAGCTCTGGAAACACCATATATTTT
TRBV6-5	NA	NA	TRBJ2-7	CASSYSQGFEQYF	TGTGCCAGCAGTTACTCGCAGGGTTTTGAGCAGTACTTC
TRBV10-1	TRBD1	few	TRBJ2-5	CASRAGTGEETQYF	TGCGCCAGCAGAGCCGGGACAGGGGAGGAGACCCAGTACTTC
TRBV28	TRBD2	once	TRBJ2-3	CASSVLAGGEDTQYF	TGTGCCAGCAGCGTCCTAGCGGGTGGAGAAGATACGCAGTATTTT
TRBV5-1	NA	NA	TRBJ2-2	CASSFGQGFSGELFF	TGCGCCAGCAGTTTTGGGCAGGGGTTTTCCGGGGAGCTGTTTTTT
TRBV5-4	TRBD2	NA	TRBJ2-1	CASSLLGGSYHNEQFF	TGTGCCAGCAGCTTGCTGGGCGGGAGTTACCACAATGAGCAGTTCTTC
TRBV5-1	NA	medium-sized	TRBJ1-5	CASSLYGGVDQPQHF	TGCGCCAGCAGCTTATATGGGGGCGTGGATCAGCCCCAGCATTTT
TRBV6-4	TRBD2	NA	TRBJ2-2	CASRYSGRGGGELFF	TGTGCCAGCAGGTATAGCGGGAGGGGAGGCGGGGAGCTGTTTTTT
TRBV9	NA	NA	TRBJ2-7	CASSLDTGSPYEQYF	TGTGCCAGCAGTCTGGACACCGGATCCCCCTACGAGCAGTACTTC
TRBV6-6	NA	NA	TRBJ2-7	CASSSPQGRSYEQYF	TGTGCCAGCAGTTCCCCGCAGGGCCGCTCCTACGAGCAGTACTTC
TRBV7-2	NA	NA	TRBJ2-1	CASSRDRLIPSGEQFF	TGTGCCAGCAGCCGGGACAGGTTGATCCCTAGCGGTGAGCAGTTCTTC
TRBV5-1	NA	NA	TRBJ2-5	CASSGSFETQYF	TGCGCCAGCAGCGGGAGTTTTGAGACCCAGTACTTC
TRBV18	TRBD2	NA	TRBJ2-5	CASSPLAGGQETQYF	TGTGCCAGCTCACCCCTAGCGGGGGGTCAAGAGACCCAGTACTTC
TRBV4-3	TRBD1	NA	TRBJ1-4	CASSQRQGMTNEKLFF	TGCGCCAGCAGCCAAAGACAGGGTATGACTAATGAAAAACTGTTTTTT
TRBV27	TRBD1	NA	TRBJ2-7	CASSLIPGQGAPYEQYF	TGTGCCAGCAGTTTAATACCGGGACAGGGGGCTCCCTACGAGCAGTACTTC
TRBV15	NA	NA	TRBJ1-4	CATSRSQGFGEKLFF	TGTGCCACCAGCAGGTCACAGGGCTTCGGCGAAAAACTGTTTTTT
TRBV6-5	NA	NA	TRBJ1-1	CASSYSPGTEAFF	TGTGCCAGCAGTTACTCACCGGGAACTGAAGCTTTCTTT
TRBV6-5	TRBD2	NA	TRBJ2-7	CASSYLTGGRFYEQYF	TGTGCCAGCAGTTACTTGACGGGAGGGAGGTTCTACGAGCAGTACTTC
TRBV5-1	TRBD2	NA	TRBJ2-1	CASTPGVAGVGEQFF	TGCGCCAGCACCCCAGGAGTTGCGGGAGTGGGCGAGCAGTTCTTC
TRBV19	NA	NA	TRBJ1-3	CASSISPHHSGNTIYF	TGTGCCAGTAGTATTAGCCCGCACCACTCTGGAAACACCATATATTTT
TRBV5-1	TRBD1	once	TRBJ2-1	CASSLDGQGGYNEQFF	TGCGCCAGCAGCTTGGACGGACAGGGTGGTTACAATGAGCAGTTCTTC
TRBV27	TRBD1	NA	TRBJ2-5	CASGTGGTQTQYF	TGTGCCAGCGGGACAGGGGGCACCCAGACCCAGTACTTC
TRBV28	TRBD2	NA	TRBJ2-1	CASSSSQRGPLAEQFF	TGTGCCAGCAGTTCCTCCCAGCGGGGTCCCCTCGCTGAGCAGTTCTTC
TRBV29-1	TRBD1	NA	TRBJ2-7	CSVTGVRYEQYF	TGCAGCGTTACAGGGGTACGGTACGAGCAGTACTTC
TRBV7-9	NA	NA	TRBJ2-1	CASSPGGQVATDEQFF	TGTGCCAGCAGCCCGGGGGGACAAGTAGCAACGGATGAGCAGTTCTTC
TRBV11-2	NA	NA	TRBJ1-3	CASEAGEISGNTIYF	TGTGCCAGCGAGGCAGGGGAAATTTCTGGAAACACCATATATTTT
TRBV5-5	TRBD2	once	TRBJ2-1	CASSLAGLGNEQFF	TGTGCCAGCAGCTTGGCGGGACTAGGAAATGAGCAGTTCTTC
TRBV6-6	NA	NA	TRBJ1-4	CASGPESEKLFF	TGTGCCAGCGGCCCGGAGAGTGAAAAACTGTTTTTT
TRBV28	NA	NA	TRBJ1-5	CASSSALVYSNQPQHF	TGTGCCAGCAGTTCCGCCTTAGTTTATAGCAATCAGCCCCAGCATTTT
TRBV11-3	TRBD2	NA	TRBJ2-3	CASSPRTSGTDTQYF	TGTGCCAGCAGCCCAAGGACTAGCGGCACAGATACGCAGTATTTT
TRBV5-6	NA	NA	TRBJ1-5	CASSSGEAGDNQPQHF	TGTGCCAGCAGCTCCGGAGAGGCGGGAGATAATCAGCCCCAGCATTTT
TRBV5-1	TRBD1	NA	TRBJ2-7	CASSPMGQGANEQYF	TGCGCCAGCAGCCCGATGGGACAGGGGGCCAACGAGCAGTACTTC
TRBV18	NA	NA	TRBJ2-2	CASSPTEGNTGELFF	TGTGCCAGCTCACCAACAGAGGGGAACACCGGGGAGCTGTTTTTT
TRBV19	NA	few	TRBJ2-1	CASSIGGGVANEQFF	TGTGCCAGTAGTATAGGAGGCGGGGTGGCCAATGAGCAGTTCTTC
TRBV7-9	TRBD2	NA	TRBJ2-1	CASSPPGGEGNEQFF	TGTGCCAGCAGCCCTCCTGGGGGGGAGGGGAATGAGCAGTTCTTC